This TCR beta chain was retrieved from a study of patients and donors after allogeneic stem cell transplantation. This clonotype has a handful of counts. Each CDR3 protein gets one entry after TCRdb re-called the RT-PCR reads with MiXCR. Of 400,000 to 500,000 distinct CDR3 sequences in the sample, approximately 16% were seen once. V lost 10 bases and J lost 4, with 17 bases in between. CDR1 is MGHDK and CDR2 is SYGVNS in the germline V gene. The CDR3 is 13 residues long. The gene calls are TRBV25-1 and TRBJ2-7; TRBD2 might be the D (5 bases). The sequencing input was blood, either unsorted or a sorted T cell fraction (not recorded which). This sequence was found in a human donor who was either an allogeneic HSCT recipient or a stem cell or donor lymphocyte infusion donor (not recorded which). It is not recorded whose cells these are; they may come from a transplant donor. CDR3 nucleotides: TGTGCCACCCGGCTAGCTACTCGATACGAGCAGTACTTC. It codes for CATRLATRYEQYF.